These 2 T cell receptor beta chains were sequenced from one sample in a study of human T cells and chemical hapten exposure (dated by TCRdb to the early 2020s). Library generation was performed with RACE. These reads were obtained on a NextSeq 500. TCRdb applied fastp at Q25 and MiXCR to the public reads, then kept only in-frame beta chains. Rows are unified per CDR3 protein, each entry keeping the most common DNA and genes. The sample data list 35,000 to 45,000 distinct CDR3 sequences, and around 9% of these were observed just once. In total, the top ten clones hold over 14% of the sample. The sample's time point label, decoded: patch test 2, 6 weeks after DPC sensitization. The treatment or condition label corresponds to: therapeutic diphenylcyclopropenone sensitization with weekly scalp DPC. The sample was whole blood, taken in connection with sensitization to the hapten diphenylcyclopropenone (DPC). These receptor sequences come from a woman aged 35 to 49 with alopecia areata. Some clones in this sample may be carry-over from other donors' samples.

This clonotype was seen at least ten times. The J gene is TRBJ2-3, the V gene TRBV14; D is undetermined. Germline CDR1 is SGHDN and CDR2 is FVKESK. The V end lost 0 bases, the J end lost 5 bases, and 9 bases lay between the germline ends. The CDR3 length is 14 residues. The CDR3, as DNA: TGTGCCAGCAGCCAAGATGGCCTCAAAGATACGCAGTATTTT. Amino acids: CASSQDGLKDTQYF. The full variable domain, in which reference TRBV14 and TRBJ2-3 provide the parts outside the CDR3, is EAGVTQFPSHSVIEKGQTVTLRCDPISGHDNLYWYRRVMGKEIKFLLHFVKESKQDESGMPNNRFLAERTGGTYSTLKVQPAELEDSGVYFCASSQDGLKDTQYFGPGTRLTVL.

About this clonotype itself: A read error is possible here, since a much larger clone lies one base away. The genes are TRBV2 and TRBJ1-2; no reliable D call. Per germline, CDR1 SNHLY and CDR2 FYNNEI. This CDR3 contains 13 residues. The ends were cut back, 3 bases at V and 3 bases at J, with 8 bases in the middle. CDR3 sequence reads: CASSEYSYYGYTF. CDR3 DNA: TGTGCCAGCAGTGAGTACAGTTACTATGGCTACACCTTC.